This TCR beta chain was sequenced in a study of response to subunit inactivated influenza vaccine. In TCRdb, the RT-PCR reads were re-called with MiXCR into one record per CDR3 protein. The data show around 760,000 distinct CDR3 sequences, with approximately 15% seen just once and approximately 6.5% held by the top ten. This clonotype was counted between two and nine times. The material was PBMCs from blood, obtained 14 to 15 days before vaccination. This TCR was recovered from a man between 50 and 59 years old who received an inactivated influenza vaccine.

CDR3 bases: TGTGCCAGCAGTGAATTAATAAGCATTTATCAGCCCCAGCATTTT. It translates to CASSELISIYQPQHF. The V gene is TRBV6-1, the J gene TRBJ1-5, with unresolved D. The germline V and J ends were trimmed by 2 bases and 5 bases, with 13 bases remaining between them. This CDR3 region has 15 residues. Germline V gene lookup returns CDR1 MNHNS and CDR2 SASEGT.